The next 5 T cell receptor beta chains were all read from a single sample in a study of OX40 agonist ivuxolimab in advanced cancers. Libraries were made using the immunoSEQ multiplex PCR assay. The table was pulled from immuneACCESS by TCRdb, which kept in-frame rearrangements only. Such tables lose some clones; where checked, under half of the loss comes from unresolved V genes, and the rest has no known cause. The sample includes 74,000 or so clones, with around 93% observed a single time. The biggest ten clones account for about 0.32% of the sample. The sequenced sample was CD4+ or CD8+ T cells sorted from blood, obtained in a trial of the OX40 agonist ivuxolimab. These receptor sequences come from an adult with an advanced solid tumor such as melanoma, head and neck, liver or kidney cancer.

The chain uses TRBV30 and TRBJ2-7; perhaps TRBD2 as D (6 bases). Germline V gene sequence: CDR1 GTSNPN, CDR2 SVGIG (reference sequence). The CDR3 length is 15 residues. The V end was cut by 0 bases, the J end by 0 bases, with 12 bases between. CDR3 loop: CAWSVSSDSSYEQYF. CDR3 DNA sequence: TGTGCCTGGAGTGTGTCTAGCGACTCCTCCTACGAGCAGTACTTC.

The rearrangement joins TRBV7-9 to TRBJ2-3; D not resolved. CDR3 length equals 16 residues. Per germline, CDR1 SEHNR and CDR2 FQNEAQ (reference sequence). Trimming removed 4 bases at V and 1 base at J, with 15 bases between. CDR3 in amino acids: CASSSPERLGTDTQYF. DNA of the CDR3: TGTGCCAGCAGCTCCCCCGAGAGATTGGGCACAGATACGCAGTATTTT.

This sequence joins TRBV6-5 and TRBJ1-5, with D unresolved. Germline V CDR1 and CDR2: MNHEY, SVGAGI. CDR3 size: 14 residues. V shed 4 bases and J shed 4 bases, with 11 bases lying between them. CDR3 residues: CASSLTRGNQPQHF. As DNA, the CDR3 is TGTGCCAGCAGTTTAACGCGGGGAAATCAGCCCCAGCATTTT.

This chain connects TRBV11-1 to TRBJ2-5; D is possibly TRBD1 or TRBD2 (5 bases each). Trimming shortened V by 5 bases and J by 3 bases, and 25 bases separated the two germline ends. The CDR3 runs to 18 residues. CDR1 is SGHAT, CDR2 FQDESV, per germline (reference sequence). The CDR3 DNA reads TGTGCCAGCAGCCAAGGCCCCGGGATCCATAAAGGGGAAGAGACCCAGTACTTC. Protein: CASSQGPGIHKGEETQYF.

The V call is TRBV25-1, the J call TRBJ2-5; perhaps D is TRBD1 or TRBD2 (5 bases each). V shed 2 bases and J shed 2 bases, with 15 bases lying between them. Germline V gives CDR1 MGHDK, CDR2 SYGVNS. This CDR3 has 16 amino acids. The CDR3 DNA reads as TGTGCCAGCAGTGAAGGGGCAGGGAGAGAACAAGAGACCCAGTACTTC. Translating gives CASSEGAGREQETQYF.